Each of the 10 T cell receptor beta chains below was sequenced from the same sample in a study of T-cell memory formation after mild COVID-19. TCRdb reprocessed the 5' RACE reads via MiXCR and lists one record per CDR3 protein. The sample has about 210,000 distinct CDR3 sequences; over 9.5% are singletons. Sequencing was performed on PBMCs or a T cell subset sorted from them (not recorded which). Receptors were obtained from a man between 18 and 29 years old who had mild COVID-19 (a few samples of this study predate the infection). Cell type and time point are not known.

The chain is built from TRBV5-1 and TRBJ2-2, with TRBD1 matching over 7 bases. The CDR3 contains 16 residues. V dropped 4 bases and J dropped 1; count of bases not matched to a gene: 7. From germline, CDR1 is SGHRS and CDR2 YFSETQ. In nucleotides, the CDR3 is TGCGCCAGCAGCGTCGGACAGGTCATGAACACCGGGGAGCTGTTTTTT. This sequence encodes CASSVGQVMNTGELFF.

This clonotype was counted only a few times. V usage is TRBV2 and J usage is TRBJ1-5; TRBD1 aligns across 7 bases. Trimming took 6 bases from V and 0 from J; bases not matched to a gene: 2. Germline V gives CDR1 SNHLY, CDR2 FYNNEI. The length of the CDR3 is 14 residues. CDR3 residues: CASSRQGSNQPQHF. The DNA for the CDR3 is TGTGCCAGCAGCCGACAGGGTAGCAATCAGCCCCAGCATTTT.

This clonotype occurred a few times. The CDR3 region has the DNA TGCGCCAGCAGCTTGGTAGCAGGGGAGAATCAGCCCCAGCATTTT. This sequence encodes CASSLVAGENQPQHF. The V call is TRBV5-1, the J call TRBJ1-5; a possible D gene is TRBD1 (6 bases). The CDR3 extends over 15 amino acids. The germline V gene has CDR1 SGHRS and CDR2 YFSETQ. Trimming took off 0 bases at V and 4 bases at J, with 11 bases between the two ends.

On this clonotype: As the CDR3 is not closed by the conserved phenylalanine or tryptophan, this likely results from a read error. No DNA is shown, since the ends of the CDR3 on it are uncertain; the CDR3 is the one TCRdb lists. The CDR3 reads CASSRQGSIRDSL. This chain uses TRBV28 with TRBJ1-2; the table's D call TRBD1 went unverified against the DNA. The CDR3 is 13 residues long, counting both termini. Germline V lookup: CDR1 MDHEN, CDR2 SYDVKM.

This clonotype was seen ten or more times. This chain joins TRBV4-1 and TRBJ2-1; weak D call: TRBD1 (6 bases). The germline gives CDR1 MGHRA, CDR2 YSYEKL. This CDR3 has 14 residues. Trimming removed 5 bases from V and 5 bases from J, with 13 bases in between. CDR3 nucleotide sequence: TGCGCCAGCAGCGGGGGCCTCACCCACAATGAGCAGTTCTTC. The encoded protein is CASSGGLTHNEQFF.

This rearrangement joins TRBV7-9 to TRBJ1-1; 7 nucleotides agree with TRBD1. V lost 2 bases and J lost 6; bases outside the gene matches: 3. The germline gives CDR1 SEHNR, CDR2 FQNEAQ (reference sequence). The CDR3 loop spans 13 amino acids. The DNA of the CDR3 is TGTGCCAGCAGCTTAAAGGGGGCCCCTGAAGCTTTCTTT. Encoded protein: CASSLKGAPEAFF.

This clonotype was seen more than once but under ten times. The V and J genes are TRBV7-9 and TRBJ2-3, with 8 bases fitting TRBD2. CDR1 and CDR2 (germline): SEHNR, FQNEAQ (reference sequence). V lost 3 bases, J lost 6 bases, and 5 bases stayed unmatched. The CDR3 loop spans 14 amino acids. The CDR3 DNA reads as TGTGCCAGCAGCTTTAGCGGGGCTGCGGATACGCAGTATTTT. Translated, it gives CASSFSGAADTQYF.

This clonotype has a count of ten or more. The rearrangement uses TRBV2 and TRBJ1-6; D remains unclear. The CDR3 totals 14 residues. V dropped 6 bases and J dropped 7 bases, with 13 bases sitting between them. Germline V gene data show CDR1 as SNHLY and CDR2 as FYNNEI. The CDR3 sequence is CASSPLAGNSPLHF. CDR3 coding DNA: TGTGCCAGCAGCCCCCTGGCCGGGAATTCACCCCTCCACTTT.

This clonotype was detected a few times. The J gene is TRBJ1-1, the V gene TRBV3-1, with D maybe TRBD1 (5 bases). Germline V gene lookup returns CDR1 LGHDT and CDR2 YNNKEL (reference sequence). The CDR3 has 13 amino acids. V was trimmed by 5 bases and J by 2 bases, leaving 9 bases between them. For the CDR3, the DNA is TGTGCCAGCAGCTGGGGGACCAACACTGAAGCTTTCTTT. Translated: CASSWGTNTEAFF.

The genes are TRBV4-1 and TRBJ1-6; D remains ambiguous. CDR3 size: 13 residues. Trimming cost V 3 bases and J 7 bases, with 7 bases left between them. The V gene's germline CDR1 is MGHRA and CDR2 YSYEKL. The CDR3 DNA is TGCGCCAGCAGCCACAACGGAAATTCACCCCTCCACTTT. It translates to CASSHNGNSPLHF.